The clone carrying this TCR beta chain was observed at least ten times. Its antigen remains unidentified. This specimen comes from a study of T-cell reconstitution after alpha-beta-depleted transplantation in children. Study results and limitations: Roughly two months post-transplant, alpha-beta T cells reportedly originated from several hundred graft clones that had expanded.

TCRbeta library construction was performed incorporating unique molecular identifiers. MiXCR, run by TCRdb on the PCR reads, gives a single entry per CDR3 protein. Of roughly 32,000 distinct CDR3 sequences in the sample, roughly 6.7% were seen once. V dropped 0 bases and J dropped 2 bases, with 12 bases sitting between them. This CDR3 contains 15 residues. Per the germline V gene, CDR1 is SGDLS and CDR2 is YYNGEE. The clonotype originates from a child younger than two who had a stem cell transplant for acute myeloid leukemia, so the T cells may come from the graft donor. The sample in question was peripheral blood, obtained 60 days after TCRalphabeta/CD19-depleted stem cell transplant. J is TRBJ2-7 and V is TRBV9; the D gene is possibly TRBD2 (6 bases). The CDR3 DNA reads TGTGCCAGCAGCGTAGACAGCGGGCCAACCTACGAGCAGTACTTC. It encodes CASSVDSGPTYEQYF.